These 7 T cell receptor beta chains were all obtained from the same sample, sequenced in a study of blood T cell repertoires in COVID-19. The method was immunoSEQ multiplex PCR; TCRdb's version includes in-frame clones alone and lacks a portion of them. The sample holds 60,000 to 65,000 clones, 70% to 85% seen once. What was sequenced was peripheral blood. Receptor source: a man aged 55 to 70 with acute or convalescent COVID-19.

The V gene is TRBV21-1, the J gene TRBJ2-2; the table's TRBD2 call for D was not verified on the DNA. TRBV21-1 is a known pseudogene. This CDR3 comprises 16 residues. The CDR3 spells CASSKGSGGDTGELFF. In nucleotides, the CDR3 is TGTGCCAGCAGCAAAGGGTCCGGGGGGGACACCGGGGAGCTGTTTTTT.

The gene calls are TRBV7-2 and TRBJ2-7, with TRBD1 matching 10 bases. Germline assignment: CDR1 SGHTA and CDR2 FQGNSA. The CDR3 is 16 residues long. V shed 5 bases and J 2 bases; nucleotides not matched to a gene: 9. The CDR3 sequence: CASSGAGTGAPYEQYF. DNA of the CDR3: TGTGCCAGCAGCGGCGCCGGGACAGGGGCGCCCTACGAGCAGTACTTC.

This clone was detected only a few times. The V gene is TRBV6-6, the J gene TRBJ1-4; D may be TRBD1 (5 bases). The CDR3 extends over 14 amino acids. The V end was cut by 6 bases, the J end by 5 bases, with 13 bases between. Germline loops: CDR1 MNHNY, CDR2 SVGAGI (reference sequence). CDR3 coding DNA: TGTGCCAGCAGCAATTCACAGGAAAATGAAAAACTGTTTTTT. It is translated as CASSNSQENEKLFF.

V and J are TRBV7-2 and TRBJ1-5, with D unclear. The CDR3 is 13 amino acids. Per germline, CDR1 SGHTA and CDR2 FQGNSA. V lost 11 bases and J 4 bases, leaving 15 bases between the germline ends. CDR3 region: CAVSPWANQPQHF. CDR3 in DNA: TGTGCCGTTTCTCCGTGGGCTAATCAGCCCCAGCATTTT.

This chain's CDR3 is CASSSSGIYNEQFF. The CDR3 DNA follows: TGTGCCAGCAGCTCAAGCGGGATCTACAATGAGCAGTTCTTC. The gene calls are TRBV7-9 and TRBJ2-1, with 7 bases that match TRBD2. The CDR3 extends over 14 amino acids. From germline, CDR1 is SEHNR and CDR2 FQNEAQ (reference sequence). V was pared by 4 bases and J by 3 bases, with 3 bases of the junction left unmatched.

The J gene is TRBJ2-3, the V gene TRBV3-1 (or the pseudogene TRBV3-2); unclear D gene. This CDR3 is 14 amino acids long. With 0 bases removed from V and 0 bases from J, the gap between germline ends came to 4 bases. The germline V gene encodes CDR1 LGHDT and CDR2 YNNKEL (reference sequence). CDR3 region: CASSQDRSTDTQYF. Written as DNA, the CDR3 is TGTGCCAGCAGCCAAGACAGAAGCACAGATACGCAGTATTTT.

This chain connects TRBV28 to TRBJ1-2; weak D call: TRBD1 (5 bases). Between the trimmed V and J ends, which lost 3 bases and 5 bases, there was a span of 13 bases. Looked up from germline, CDR1 is MDHEN and CDR2 is SYDVKM. This CDR3 is 14 amino acids long. The CDR3 protein is CASSLAQDGYGYTF. CDR3 nucleotide sequence: TGTGCCAGCAGTTTGGCACAGGACGGGTATGGCTACACCTTC.